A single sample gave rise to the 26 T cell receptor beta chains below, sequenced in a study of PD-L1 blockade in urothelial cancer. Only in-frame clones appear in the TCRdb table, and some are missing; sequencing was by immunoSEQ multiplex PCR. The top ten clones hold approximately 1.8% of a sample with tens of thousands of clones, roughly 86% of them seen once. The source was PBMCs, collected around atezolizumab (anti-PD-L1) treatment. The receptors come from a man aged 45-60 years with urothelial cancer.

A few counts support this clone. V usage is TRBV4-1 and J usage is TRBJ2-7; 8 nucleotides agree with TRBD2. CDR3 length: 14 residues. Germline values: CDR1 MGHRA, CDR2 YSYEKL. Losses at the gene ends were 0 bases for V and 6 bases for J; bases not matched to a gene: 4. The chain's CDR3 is CASSQEGLAGEQYF. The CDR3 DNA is TGCGCCAGCAGCCAAGAGGGGCTAGCGGGCGAGCAGTACTTC.

DNA for the CDR3: TGTGCCAGCAGCCCTTCGTCCGGGACTAGCACAGATACGCAGTATTTT. Its protein is CASSPSSGTSTDTQYF. V is TRBV7-8 and J is TRBJ2-3; D may be TRBD2 (6 bases). CDR1 and CDR2 from the germline V gene are SGHVS and FQNEAQ. The CDR3 totals 16 residues. Trimming cost V 5 bases and J 0 bases, with 15 bases left between them.

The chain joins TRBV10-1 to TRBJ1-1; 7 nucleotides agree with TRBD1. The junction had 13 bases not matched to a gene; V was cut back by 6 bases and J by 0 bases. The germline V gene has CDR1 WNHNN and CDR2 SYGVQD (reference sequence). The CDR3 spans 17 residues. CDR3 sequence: CASRPGQVARMNTEAFF. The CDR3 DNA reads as TGCGCCAGCAGGCCCGGACAGGTAGCACGCATGAACACTGAAGCTTTCTTT.

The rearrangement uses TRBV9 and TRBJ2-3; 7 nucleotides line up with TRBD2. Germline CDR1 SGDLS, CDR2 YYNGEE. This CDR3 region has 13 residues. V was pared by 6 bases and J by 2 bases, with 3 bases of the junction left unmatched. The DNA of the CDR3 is TGTGCCAGCACCGGGACTAACACAGATACGCAGTATTTT. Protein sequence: CASTGTNTDTQYF.

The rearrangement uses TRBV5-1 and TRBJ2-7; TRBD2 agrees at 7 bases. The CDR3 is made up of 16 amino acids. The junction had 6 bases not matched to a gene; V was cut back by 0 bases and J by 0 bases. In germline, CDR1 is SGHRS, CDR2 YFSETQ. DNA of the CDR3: TGCGCCAGCAGCTTGGGTGGGCGCGGGAGCTCCTACGAGCAGTACTTC. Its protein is CASSLGGRGSSYEQYF.

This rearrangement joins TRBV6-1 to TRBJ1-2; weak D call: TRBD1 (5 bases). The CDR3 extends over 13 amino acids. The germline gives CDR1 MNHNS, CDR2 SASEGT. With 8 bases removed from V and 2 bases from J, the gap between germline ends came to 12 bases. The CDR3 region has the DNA TGTGCCAGCTGTCTCCAGGGAAACTATGGCTACACCTTC. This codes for CASCLQGNYGYTF.

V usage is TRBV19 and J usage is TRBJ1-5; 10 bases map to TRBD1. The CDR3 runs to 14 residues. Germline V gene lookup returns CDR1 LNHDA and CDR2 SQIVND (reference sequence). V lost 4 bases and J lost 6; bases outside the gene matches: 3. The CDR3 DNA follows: TGTGCCAGTAGTACGACAGGGGGCGGTCAGCCCCAGCATTTT. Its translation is CASSTTGGGQPQHF.

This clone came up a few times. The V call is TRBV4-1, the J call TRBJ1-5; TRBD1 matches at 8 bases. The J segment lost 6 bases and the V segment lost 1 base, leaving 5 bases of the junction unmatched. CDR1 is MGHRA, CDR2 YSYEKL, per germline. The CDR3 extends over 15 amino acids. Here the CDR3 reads CASSQVGTGGQPQHF. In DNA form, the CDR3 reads TGCGCCAGCAGCCAAGTTGGAACAGGGGGTCAGCCCCAGCATTTT.

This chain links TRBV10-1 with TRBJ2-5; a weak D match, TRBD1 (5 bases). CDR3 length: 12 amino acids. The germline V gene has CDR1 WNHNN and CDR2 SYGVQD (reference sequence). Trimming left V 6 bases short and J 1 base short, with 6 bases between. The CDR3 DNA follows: TGCGCCAGCAGAGACAGCCAAGAGACCCAGTACTTC. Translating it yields CASRDSQETQYF.

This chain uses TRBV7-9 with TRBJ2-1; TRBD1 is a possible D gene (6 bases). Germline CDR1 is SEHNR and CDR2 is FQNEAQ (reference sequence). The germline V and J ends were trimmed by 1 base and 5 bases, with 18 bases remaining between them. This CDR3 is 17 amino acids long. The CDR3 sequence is CASSLGVGGERDNEQFF. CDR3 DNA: TGTGCCAGCAGCTTAGGGGTAGGGGGAGAAAGGGACAATGAGCAGTTCTTC. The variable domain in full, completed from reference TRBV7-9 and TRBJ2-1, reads DTGVSQNPRHKITKRGQNVTFRCDPISEHNRLYWYRQTLGQGPEFLTYFQNEAQLEKSRLLSDRFSAERPKGSFSTLEIQRTEQGDSAMYLCASSLGVGGERDNEQFFGPGTRLTVL.

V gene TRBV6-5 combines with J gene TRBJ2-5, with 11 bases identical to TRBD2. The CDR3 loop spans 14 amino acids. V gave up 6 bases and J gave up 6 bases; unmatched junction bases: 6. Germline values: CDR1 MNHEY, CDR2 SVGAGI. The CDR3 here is CASRLAGGPKTQYF. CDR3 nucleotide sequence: TGTGCCAGCAGATTAGCGGGGGGGCCGAAGACCCAGTACTTC.

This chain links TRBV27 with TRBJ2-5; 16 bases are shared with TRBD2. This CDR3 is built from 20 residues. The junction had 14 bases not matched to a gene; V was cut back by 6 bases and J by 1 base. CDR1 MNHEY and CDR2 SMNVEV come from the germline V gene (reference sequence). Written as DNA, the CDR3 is TGTGCCAGCAGCCGCACACCCGGGACTAGCGGGGGGGGGATCCAAGAGACCCAGTACTTC. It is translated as CASSRTPGTSGGGIQETQYF.

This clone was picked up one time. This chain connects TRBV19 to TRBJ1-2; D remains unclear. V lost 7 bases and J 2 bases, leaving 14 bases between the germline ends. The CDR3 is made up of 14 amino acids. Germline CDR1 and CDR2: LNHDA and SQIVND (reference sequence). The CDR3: CASTTVERNYGYTF. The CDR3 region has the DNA TGTGCCAGTACCACGGTAGAGAGGAACTATGGCTACACCTTC.

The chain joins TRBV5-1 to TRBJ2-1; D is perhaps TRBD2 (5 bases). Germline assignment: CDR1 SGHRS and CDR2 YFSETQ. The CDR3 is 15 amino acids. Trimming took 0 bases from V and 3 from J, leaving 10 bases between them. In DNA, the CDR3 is TGCGCCAGCAGCTTGGATCCGGGATTCTACAATGAGCAGTTCTTC. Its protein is CASSLDPGFYNEQFF.

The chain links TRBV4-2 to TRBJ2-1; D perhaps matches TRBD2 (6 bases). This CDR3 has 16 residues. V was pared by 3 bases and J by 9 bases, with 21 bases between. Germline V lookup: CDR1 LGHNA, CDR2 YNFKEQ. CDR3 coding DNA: TGTGCCAGCAGCCAGACCGGGACTTCGCTTGTCTTTGAGCAGTTCTTC. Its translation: CASSQTGTSLVFEQFF.

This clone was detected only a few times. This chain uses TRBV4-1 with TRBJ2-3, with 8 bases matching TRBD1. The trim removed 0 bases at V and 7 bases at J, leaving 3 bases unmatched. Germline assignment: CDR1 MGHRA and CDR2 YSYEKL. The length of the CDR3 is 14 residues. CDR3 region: CASSQETGVYTQYF. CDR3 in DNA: TGCGCCAGCAGCCAAGAGACAGGGGTTTATACGCAGTATTTT.

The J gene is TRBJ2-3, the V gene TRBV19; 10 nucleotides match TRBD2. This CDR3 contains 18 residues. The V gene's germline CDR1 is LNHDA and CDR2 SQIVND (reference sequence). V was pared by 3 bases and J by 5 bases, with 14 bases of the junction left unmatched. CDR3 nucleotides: TGTGCCAGTAGTATCCGGCTAGCGGGAGACGTTATAATAGATACGCAGTATTTT. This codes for CASSIRLAGDVIIDTQYF.

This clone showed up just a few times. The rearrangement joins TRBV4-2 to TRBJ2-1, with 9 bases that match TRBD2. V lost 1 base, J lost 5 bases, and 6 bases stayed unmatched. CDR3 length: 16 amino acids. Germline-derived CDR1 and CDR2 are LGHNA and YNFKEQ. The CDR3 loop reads CASSQGWTSEHNEQFF. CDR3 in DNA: TGTGCCAGCAGCCAAGGATGGACTAGCGAACACAATGAGCAGTTCTTC.

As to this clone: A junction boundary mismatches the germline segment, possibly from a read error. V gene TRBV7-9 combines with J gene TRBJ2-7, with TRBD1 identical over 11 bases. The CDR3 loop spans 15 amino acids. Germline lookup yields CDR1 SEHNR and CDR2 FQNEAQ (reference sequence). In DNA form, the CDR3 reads TGTGCCAGCAGCTTACCCGGACAGGGGGCCTACGAGCAGTGCTTC. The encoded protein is CASSLPGQGAYEQCF.

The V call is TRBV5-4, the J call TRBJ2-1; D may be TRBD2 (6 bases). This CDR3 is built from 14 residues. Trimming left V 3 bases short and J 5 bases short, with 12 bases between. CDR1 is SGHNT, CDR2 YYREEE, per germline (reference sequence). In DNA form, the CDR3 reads TGTGCCAGCAGCTCCCCGGGACTCAACAATGAGCAGTTCTTC. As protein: CASSSPGLNNEQFF.

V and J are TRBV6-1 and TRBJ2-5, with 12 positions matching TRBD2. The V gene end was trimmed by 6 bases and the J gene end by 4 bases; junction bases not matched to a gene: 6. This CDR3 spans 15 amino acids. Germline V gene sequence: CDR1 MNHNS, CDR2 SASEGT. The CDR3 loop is CASSGLAGRGETQYF. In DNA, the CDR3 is TGTGCCAGCAGCGGACTAGCGGGACGGGGAGAGACCCAGTACTTC.

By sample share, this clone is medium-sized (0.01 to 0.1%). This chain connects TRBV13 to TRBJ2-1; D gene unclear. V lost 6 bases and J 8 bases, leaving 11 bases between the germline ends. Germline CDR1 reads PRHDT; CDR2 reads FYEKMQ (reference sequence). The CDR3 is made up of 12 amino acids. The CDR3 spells CASSPNRDEQFF. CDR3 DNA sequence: TGTGCCAGCAGTCCTAATCGGGATGAGCAGTTCTTC.

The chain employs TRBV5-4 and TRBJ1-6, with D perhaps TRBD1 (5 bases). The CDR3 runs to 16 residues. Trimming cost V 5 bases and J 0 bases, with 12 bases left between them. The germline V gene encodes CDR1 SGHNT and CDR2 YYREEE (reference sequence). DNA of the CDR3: TGTGCCAGCAGTGCTGACAGTAGCTCCTATAATTCACCCCTCCACTTT. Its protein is CASSADSSSYNSPLHF.

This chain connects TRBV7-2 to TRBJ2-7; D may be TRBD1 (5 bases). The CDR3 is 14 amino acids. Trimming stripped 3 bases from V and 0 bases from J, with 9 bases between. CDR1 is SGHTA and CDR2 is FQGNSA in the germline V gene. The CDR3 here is CASSFDRYSYEQYF. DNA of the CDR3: TGTGCCAGCAGCTTTGACAGATACTCCTACGAGCAGTACTTC.

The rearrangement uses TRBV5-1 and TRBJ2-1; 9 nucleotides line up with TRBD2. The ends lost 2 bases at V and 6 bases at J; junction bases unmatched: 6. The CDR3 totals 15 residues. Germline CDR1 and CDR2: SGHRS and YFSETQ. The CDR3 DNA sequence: TGCGCCAGCAGCTTAGCGGGGGGCGAGATCAATGAGCAGTTCTTC. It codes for CASSLAGGEINEQFF.

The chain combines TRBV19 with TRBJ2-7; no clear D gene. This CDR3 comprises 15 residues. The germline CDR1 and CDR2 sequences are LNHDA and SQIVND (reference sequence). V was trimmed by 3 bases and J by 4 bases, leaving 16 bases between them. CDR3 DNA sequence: TGTGCCAGTAGTATTCTTACTACGGGTCGATACGAGCAGTACTTC. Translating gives CASSILTTGRYEQYF.